Shown below are 28 T cell receptor beta chains from a single sample sequenced in a study of T cell changes during pregnancy in multiple sclerosis. The assay was immunoSEQ multiplex PCR, and TCRdb's table has in-frame clones only and misses some. The sample gives fewer than 65,000 clones, 90% of which show up once; 2.5% to 3.5% is in the top ten. This specimen was peripheral blood, taken in the first trimester of pregnancy. The receptors shown here come from a female donor in good health, enrolled as a control in a pregnancy study.

The chain carries TRBV6-6 and TRBJ2-1; the D gene is possibly TRBD2 (6 bases). The CDR3 length is 15 residues. The V end lost 2 bases, the J end lost 5 bases, and 13 bases lay between the germline ends. From germline, CDR1 is MNHNY and CDR2 SVGAGI (reference sequence). The CDR3 coding sequence is TGTGCCAGCAGTTACGGAGGGAGTCGCAACAATGAGCAGTTCTTC. It specifies CASSYGGSRNNEQFF.

The V and J genes are TRBV7-8 and TRBJ2-7; D is unresolved. The CDR3 loop spans 15 amino acids. Germline lookup yields CDR1 SGHVS and CDR2 FQNEAQ. V lost 2 bases, J lost 0 bases, and 11 bases lay in between. The CDR3 loop is CASSLKRADSYEQYF. The CDR3 DNA follows: TGTGCCAGCAGCTTAAAACGCGCGGACTCCTACGAGCAGTACTTC.

The chain links TRBV4-3 to TRBJ2-1, with 10 bases aligning to TRBD1. The germline V gene encodes CDR1 LGHNA and CDR2 YSLEER. The V gene end was trimmed by 1 base and the J gene end by 10 bases; junction bases not matched to a gene: 7. The CDR3 spans 15 residues. The CDR3 region has the DNA TGCGCCAGCAGCCAAGGTATGGGGACAGGGGACGAGCAGTTCTTC. Residues: CASSQGMGTGDEQFF.

The V call is TRBV2, the J call TRBJ1-1, with TRBD1 matching 7 bases. CDR1 SNHLY and CDR2 FYNNEI come from the germline V gene. This CDR3 region has 15 residues. Germline trimming cut 7 bases from V and 0 bases from J; bases unmatched to any gene: 8. The CDR3 region has the DNA TGTGCCAGCAACTCCCCACAGGGGATGAACACTGAAGCTTTCTTT. This translates into CASNSPQGMNTEAFF.

The chain links TRBV5-6 to TRBJ1-3; 8 positions agree with TRBD1. The CDR3 consists of 16 residues. J lost 2 bases, V lost 3 bases, and 7 bases had no gene match. The germline V gene has CDR1 SGHDT and CDR2 YYEEEE. The CDR3 coding sequence is TGTGCCAGCAGCTATAGGACAGGGAAGGCTGGAAACACCATATATTTT. Translation gives CASSYRTGKAGNTIYF. Combining the CDR3 with reference TRBV5-6 and TRBJ1-3 gives the whole variable domain DAGVTQSPTHLIKTRGQQVTLRCSPKSGHDTVSWYQQALGQGPQFIFQYYEEEERQRGNFPDRFSGHQFPNYSSELNVNALLLGDSALYLCASSYRTGKAGNTIYFGEGSWLTVV.

The V gene is TRBV19, the J gene TRBJ1-1; D uncertain. This CDR3 spans 13 amino acids. Germline assignment: CDR1 LNHDA and CDR2 SQIVND (reference sequence). The germline V and J ends were trimmed by 3 bases and 11 bases, with 16 bases remaining between them. CDR3 DNA: TGTGCCAGTAGTATGTCCGCGGGGAGCGAGGCTTTCTTT. It encodes CASSMSAGSEAFF.

The V call is TRBV2, the J call TRBJ1-2; D ambiguous. The V and J ends lost 4 bases and 4 bases respectively, with 16 bases between them. This CDR3 is built from 15 residues. Germline assignment: CDR1 SNHLY and CDR2 FYNNEI. CDR3 protein: CASSAGPRTPYGYTF. Here the CDR3 DNA reads TGTGCCAGCAGTGCGGGTCCTCGTACCCCCTATGGCTACACCTTC. The whole variable domain, remainder taken from reference TRBV2 and TRBJ1-2, is EPEVTQTPSHQVTQMGQEVILRCVPISNHLYFYWYRQILGQKVEFLVSFYNNEISEKSEIFDDQFSVERPDGSNFTLKIRSTKLEDSAMYFCASSAGPRTPYGYTFGSGTRLTVV.

The rearrangement links TRBV11-2 to TRBJ2-1; 14 positions agree with TRBD2. The CDR3 covers 16 residues. The junction had 8 bases not matched to a gene; V was cut back by 5 bases and J by 8 bases. CDR1 is SGHAT, CDR2 FQNNGV, per germline. This chain's CDR3 is CASSPGLAGGAYEQFF. Written as DNA, the CDR3 is TGTGCCAGCAGCCCAGGACTAGCGGGAGGTGCGTATGAGCAGTTCTTC.

This rearrangement joins TRBV6-6 to TRBJ2-3; the D gene is possibly TRBD1 (6 bases). The V and J ends lost 2 bases and 6 bases respectively, with 6 bases between them. CDR1 is MNHNY and CDR2 is SVGAGI in the germline V gene (reference sequence). CDR3 length: 12 residues. CDR3 DNA: TGTGCCAGCAGTTACGGACAGGATACGCAGTATTTT. This codes for CASSYGQDTQYF.

The rearrangement joins TRBV4-1 to TRBJ1-2; the match to TRBD1 covers 12 bases. The ends lost 0 bases at V and 5 bases at J; junction bases unmatched: 4. Looked up from germline, CDR1 is MGHRA and CDR2 is YSYEKL. This CDR3 has 16 amino acids. The DNA for the CDR3 is TGCGCCAGCAGCCAAGATGGGACAGGGGGCTTTTATGGCTACACCTTC. This translates into CASSQDGTGGFYGYTF.

This chain joins TRBV6-1 and TRBJ2-2; a weak D match, TRBD1 (5 bases). This CDR3 has 14 amino acids. Germline V lookup: CDR1 MNHNS, CDR2 SASEGT. Trimming left V 7 bases short and J 5 bases short, with 14 bases between. CDR3 in DNA: TGTGCCAGCACCACCCCAGGGCTGACCGGGGAGCTGTTTTTT. Its translation: CASTTPGLTGELFF.

The chain links TRBV28 to TRBJ2-7; D call uncertain. V lost 3 bases to trimming and J lost 0 bases, with 6 bases between them. Germline loops: CDR1 MDHEN, CDR2 SYDVKM. This CDR3 is 13 amino acids long. CDR3 amino acids: CASSFPNSYEQYF. CDR3 DNA: TGTGCCAGCAGTTTCCCAAACTCCTACGAGCAGTACTTC.

The chain recombines TRBV5-4 with TRBJ2-7, with 9 positions matching TRBD2. V dropped 3 bases and J dropped 4; count of bases not matched to a gene: 5. The germline V gene encodes CDR1 SGHNT and CDR2 YYREEE (reference sequence). CDR3 length: 14 amino acids. For the CDR3, the DNA is TGTGCCAGCAGCTGGACTAGCGAGGGATACGAGCAGTACTTC. Amino acid sequence: CASSWTSEGYEQYF.

The rearrangement joins TRBV7-8 to TRBJ2-3, with 8 positions matching TRBD1. CDR3 size: 15 residues. Germline CDR1 reads SGHVS; CDR2 reads FQNEAQ. Unmatched junction bases numbered 1, after V lost 2 bases and J lost 0 bases. The CDR3 DNA sequence: TGTGCCAGCAGCTTACAGGGGGCTAGCACAGATACGCAGTATTTT. Encoded protein: CASSLQGASTDTQYF. Full variable domain (remainder filled in from reference TRBV7-8 and TRBJ2-3): GAGVSQSPRYKVAKRGQDVALRCDPISGHVSLFWYQQALGQGPEFLTYFQNEAQLDKSGLPSDRFFAERPEGSVSTLKIQRTQQEDSAVYLCASSLQGASTDTQYFGPGTRLTVL.

This clone was observed a single time. The V and J genes are TRBV4-3 and TRBJ1-5; D is undetermined. Looked up from germline, CDR1 is LGHNA and CDR2 is YSLEER. V dropped 0 bases and J dropped 7 bases, with 13 bases sitting between them. CDR3 length equals 15 residues. The CDR3 here is CASSQDESGLQPQHF. The DNA for the CDR3 is TGCGCCAGCAGCCAAGATGAGAGCGGGTTGCAGCCCCAGCATTTT.

This chain uses TRBV11-2 with TRBJ1-1, with D hard to call. V lost 7 bases, J lost 0 bases, and 9 bases lay in between. The CDR3 length is 13 residues. Germline V gene data show CDR1 as SGHAT and CDR2 as FQNNGV. CDR3 in DNA: TGTGCCAGCACCGCCGAGGTGAACACTGAAGCTTTCTTT. Encoded protein: CASTAEVNTEAFF.

This chain links TRBV28 with TRBJ2-5; D possibly corresponds to TRBD1 (6 bases). The V gene's germline CDR1 is MDHEN and CDR2 SYDVKM. Trimming cost V 6 bases and J 7 bases, with 18 bases left between them. This CDR3 is 14 amino acids long. The CDR3 region is CASSTTGHRGTQYF. CDR3 in DNA: TGTGCCAGCAGCACGACGGGACACCGGGGGACCCAGTACTTC.

The V gene is TRBV6-1, the J gene TRBJ1-6; D call uncertain. The CDR3 runs 12 residues. Looked up from germline, CDR1 is MNHNS and CDR2 is SASEGT. V lost 2 bases to trimming and J lost 10 bases, with 6 bases between them. CDR3 in DNA: TGTGCCAGCAGTGAAAGCTCCTCACCCCTCCACTTT. Translation: CASSESSSPLHF.

This chain connects TRBV29-1 to TRBJ1-3; the D gene is possibly TRBD1 (5 bases). This CDR3 spans 12 amino acids. Germline V CDR1 and CDR2: SQVTM, ANQGSEA. Trimming pared 7 bases from V and 10 bases from J, leaving 17 bases between. The CDR3 sequence: CSAVDSSETIYF. DNA of the CDR3: TGCAGCGCTGTCGACAGTTCGGAGACCATATATTTT.

This clone occurred once. The chain recombines TRBV6-1 with TRBJ1-1, with D hard to call. There are 11 residues in the CDR3. Trimming shortened V by 3 bases and J by 10 bases, and 9 bases separated the two germline ends. Germline CDR1 and CDR2: MNHNS and SASEGT. CDR3 sequence reads: CASSDGQAAFF. The CDR3 region has the DNA TGTGCCAGCAGTGATGGGCAGGCAGCTTTCTTT.

The CDR3 sequence is CASTKTGYNYGYTF. CDR3 nucleotides: TGTGCCAGCACCAAGACAGGTTACAACTATGGCTACACCTTC. This sequence joins TRBV6-6 and TRBJ1-2; possible D gene TRBD1, 6 bases. CDR1 is MNHNY, CDR2 SVGAGI, per germline (reference sequence). V lost 7 bases, J lost 2 bases, and 14 bases lay in between. This CDR3 has 14 residues.

CDR3 region: CASSLQGARYEQYF. In DNA form, the CDR3 reads TGTGCCAGCAGCTTACAGGGGGCGCGGTACGAGCAGTACTTC. The chain combines TRBV5-6 with TRBJ2-7, with 9 bases aligning to TRBD1. The J segment lost 4 bases and the V segment lost 2 bases, leaving 4 bases of the junction unmatched. The CDR3 is 14 amino acids. Looked up from germline, CDR1 is SGHDT and CDR2 is YYEEEE.

This clone was counted once. V is TRBV29-1 and J is TRBJ2-3; D is possibly TRBD1 (6 bases). Trimming shortened V by 5 bases and J by 3 bases, and 9 bases separated the two germline ends. The CDR3 runs 12 residues. Germline CDR1 SQVTM, CDR2 ANQGSEA. In nucleotides, the CDR3 is TGCAGCGTTCGGCAGGGGACAGATACGCAGTATTTT. Encoded protein: CSVRQGTDTQYF.

In this sample, this clone turned up once. The chain combines TRBV7-2 with TRBJ2-5; D might be TRBD1 (6 bases). The CDR3 has 14 amino acids. The germline V gene has CDR1 SGHTA and CDR2 FQGNSA. With 5 bases removed from V and 4 bases from J, the gap between germline ends came to 14 bases. The CDR3 region has the DNA TGTGCCAGCAGCCTGTACAGGGTCGGAGAGACCCAGTACTTC. Amino acids: CASSLYRVGETQYF.

The chain uses TRBV10-3 and TRBJ2-2; a weak D match, TRBD2 (6 bases). Germline V gives CDR1 ENHRY, CDR2 SYGVKD. V gave up 4 bases and J gave up 0 bases, with 6 bases separating them. The CDR3 length is 14 residues. The CDR3 sequence: CAISGRANTGELFF. The CDR3 bases are TGTGCCATCAGTGGGAGGGCGAACACCGGGGAGCTGTTTTTT.

The chain links TRBV29-1 to TRBJ1-2; D is uncertain. The germline V gene encodes CDR1 SQVTM and CDR2 ANQGSEA. There are 12 residues in the CDR3. Trimming removed 4 bases at V and 0 bases at J, with 6 bases between. The CDR3 DNA is TGCAGCGTTGCCCAGTCTAACTATGGCTACACCTTC. Translated: CSVAQSNYGYTF.

V is TRBV6-5 and J is TRBJ1-2, with D perhaps matching TRBD1 (5 bases). V was clipped by 0 bases and J by 7 bases, with 12 bases between them. This CDR3 contains 14 residues. Per the germline V gene, CDR1 is MNHEY and CDR2 is SVGAGI. CDR3 region: CASSYSPKGSGYTF. As DNA, the CDR3 is TGTGCCAGCAGTTACTCTCCAAAGGGGTCTGGCTACACCTTC.

V gene TRBV11-1 combines with J gene TRBJ2-1; the D is unclear. The CDR3 contains 13 residues. The germline V and J ends were trimmed by 0 bases and 5 bases, with 5 bases remaining between them. CDR1 and CDR2 from the germline V gene are SGHAT and FQDESV (reference sequence). CDR3 DNA: TGTGCCAGCAGCTTAGCGGAGAACAATGAGCAGTTCTTC. This sequence encodes CASSLAENNEQFF.